This T cell receptor (beta chain) derives from a study of response to subunit inactivated influenza vaccine. TCRdb reprocessed the RT-PCR reads via MiXCR and lists one record per CDR3 protein. The sample contains about 520,000 distinct CDR3 sequences, less than 30% of which appear only once. This clonotype was seen at least ten times. CDR3 length: 16 residues. V gave up 6 bases and J gave up 4 bases, with 22 bases separating them. The germline gives CDR1 SQVTM, CDR2 ANQGSEA. The receptor was derived from a man over 45 who received an inactivated influenza vaccine. Sequences were derived from CD4+ T cells sorted from PBMCs, sampled roughly 5 days after vaccination. The chain has TRBV29-1 and TRBJ2-1; TRBD1 or TRBD2 may be the D gene (5 bases each). CDR3 loop: CSVLRDQVGLYNEQFF. In DNA form, the CDR3 reads TGCAGCGTACTCCGGGACCAAGTCGGGCTGTACAATGAGCAGTTCTTC.